Below are 9 T cell receptor beta chains sequenced from a single sample in a study of T-cell reconstitution after alpha-beta-depleted transplantation in children. During its preparation, the TCRbeta library received unique molecular identifiers. TCRdb itself ran the PCR reads through MiXCR, one entry per CDR3 protein. The table shows fewer than 550,000 distinct CDR3 sequences, with roughly 10% occurring only once. This sample comprised PBMCs, mostly from graft donor cells, obtained 180 days after TCRalphabeta/CD19-depleted stem cell transplant. The source of these receptors is a female patient aged 2-9 years who had a stem cell transplant for aplastic anemia, so the T cells may come from the graft donor.

This clonotype turned up a few times. This chain connects TRBV5-1 to TRBJ2-5; D not resolved. Per germline, CDR1 SGHRS and CDR2 YFSETQ. The V end was cut by 6 bases, the J end by 4 bases, with 13 bases between. The CDR3 extends over 13 amino acids. The CDR3 coding sequence is TGCGCCAGCAACAGCCACCTGGGAGAGACCCAGTACTTC. It encodes CASNSHLGETQYF. Full variable domain (outside the CDR3, taken from reference TRBV5-1 and TRBJ2-5): KAGVTQTPRYLIKTRGQQVTLSCSPISGHRSVSWYQQTPGQGLQFLFEYFSETQRNKGNFPGRFSGRQFSNSRSEMNVSTLELGDSALYLCASNSHLGETQYFGPGTRLLVL.

This clonotype was counted between two and nine times. The chain carries TRBV7-2 and TRBJ2-3; D ambiguous. The length of the CDR3 is 14 residues. The V and J ends lost 2 bases and 1 base respectively, with 7 bases between them. The germline gives CDR1 SGHTA, CDR2 FQGNSA. CDR3 sequence reads: CASSLSRGTDTQYF. The DNA of the CDR3 is TGTGCCAGCAGCTTATCCCGGGGCACAGATACGCAGTATTTT. Full variable domain (rest looked up from reference TRBV7-2 and TRBJ2-3): GAGVSQSPSNKVTEKGKDVELRCDPISGHTALYWYRQSLGQGLEFLIYFQGNSAPDKSGLPSDRFSAERTGGSVSTLTIQRTQQEDSAVYLCASSLSRGTDTQYFGPGTRLTVL.

The J gene is TRBJ1-6, the V gene TRBV3-1; weak D call: TRBD1 (6 bases). This CDR3 is built from 14 residues. V was shortened by 5 bases and J by 9 bases, with 14 bases between the two germline ends. CDR1 is LGHDT, CDR2 YNNKEL, per germline (reference sequence). The CDR3 here is CASSSQRGSSPLHF. As DNA, the CDR3 is TGTGCCAGCAGCTCCCAGAGGGGGAGTTCACCCCTCCACTTT.

In this sample, this clonotype turned up a few times. The CDR3 here is CASSTMTGNTIYF. CDR3 sequence (DNA): TGTGCCAGCAGCACTATGACAGGAAACACCATATATTTT. The chain links TRBV12-3 or TRBV12-4 to TRBJ1-3; D uncertain. The ends were cut back, 6 bases at V and 4 bases at J, with 10 bases in the middle. CDR3 length equals 13 residues.

This clonotype came up a few times. The CDR3 sequence is CASSYSRQGGRQFF. Here the CDR3 DNA reads TGTGCCAGCAGTTACTCGAGACAGGGGGGAAGGCAGTTCTTC. The chain combines TRBV6-2 or TRBV6-3 with TRBJ2-1, with 9 bases aligning to TRBD1. CDR3 length: 14 amino acids. J gave up 12 bases and V 0 bases, and 6 bases lay outside the gene matches. Germline CDR1 MNHEY, CDR2 SVGEGT.

This clonotype was seen repeatedly, ten times or more. This chain uses TRBV6-5 with TRBJ2-3; weak D call: TRBD1 (6 bases). The CDR3 runs to 12 residues. Trimming removed 6 bases from V and 5 bases from J, with 9 bases in between. From germline, CDR1 is MNHEY and CDR2 SVGAGI. This CDR3 is CASRTQGDTQYF. For the CDR3, the DNA is TGTGCCAGCAGGACACAGGGAGATACGCAGTATTTT.

The V call is TRBV20-1, the J call TRBJ2-1; 13 bases align to TRBD2. Germline CDR1 is DFQATT and CDR2 is SNEGSKA (reference sequence). The CDR3 has 16 residues. The CDR3 DNA reads as TGCTGCGCTAGAGATAGGACTAGCGGGAGACAGGGTGAGCAGTTCTTC. Encoded protein: CCARDRTSGRQGEQFF.

This clonotype was observed at least ten times. The chain is built from TRBV20-1 and TRBJ2-1; TRBD2 matches 12 bases. The CDR3 is 16 residues long. The trim removed 3 bases at V and 11 bases at J, leaving 14 bases unmatched. Germline loops: CDR1 DFQATT, CDR2 SNEGSKA (reference sequence). The CDR3 DNA follows: TGCAGTGCTAGTTCCCTAGCGGGAGGGCCCAGGCGGCAGCAGTTCTTC. Its protein product is CSASSLAGGPRRQQFF.

This rearrangement joins TRBV7-8 to TRBJ1-5; 8 bases map to TRBD1. V dropped 5 bases and J dropped 6; count of bases not matched to a gene: 9. Germline values: CDR1 SGHVS, CDR2 FQNEAQ. The length of the CDR3 is 15 residues. CDR3 amino acids: CASSQGQGRSQPQHF. DNA for the CDR3: TGTGCCAGCAGCCAAGGACAGGGACGCAGTCAGCCCCAGCATTTT.